This TCR beta chain is from a study of post-analysis software for immune sequencing data. The wider study: Relapsing-remitting, secondary progressive and progressive-relapsing courses of multiple sclerosis were included. Whole-study results and caveats: When the samples were clustered directly with F measure, those that had been prepared in the same batch showed strong co-clustering. Significantly lower normalized Chao1 diversity was seen in multiple sclerosis patients than in controls. TRBV segments more frequent in patients than in controls numbered five and included TRBV5-6, TRBV5-1 and TRBV20-1.

Note on this clonotype: Its matching antigen is unknown.

The TCR beta cDNA libraries carried unique molecular identifiers. Out of 1 to 10 million T cells, hundreds of thousands of cDNA molecules were generated. TCRdb analysed the PCR reads with MiXCR anew, one entry per CDR3 protein. The data hold hundreds of thousands of distinct CDR3 sequences, with roughly 27% observed a single time. V was shortened by 6 bases and J by 0 bases, with 15 bases between the two germline ends. Germline assignment: CDR1 DFQATT and CDR2 SNEGSKA (reference sequence). The CDR3 has 15 residues. The specimen was blood. The clonotype originates from a girl aged 10-17 years with multiple sclerosis. V is TRBV20-1 and J is TRBJ2-1; D remains unclear. The CDR3, as DNA: TGCAGTGCCCCTCCTTCCACGGACTCCTACAATGAGCAGTTCTTC. It translates to CSAPPSTDSYNEQFF.